This TCR beta chain was captured by sequencing in a study of T-cell memory formation after mild COVID-19. As for the study in general: TCR clustering was largely donor specific. Study-level findings and limits: Clones contracting across day 15 to 85 had a balanced CD4/CD8 profile; later expanding clones leaned CD4+. Those CD4+ clones that contracted were mainly in CM and EM (CD8+ ones in EMRA).

With V trimmed by 2 bases and J by 5 bases, 4 bases remained unmatched. This CDR3 spans 14 amino acids. The V gene's germline CDR1 is SGHDN and CDR2 FVKESK. 5'RACE primed at constant segments yielded TCR alpha and TCR beta cDNA libraries bearing sample barcodes and UMIs. Each CDR3 protein is one row after TCRdb ran MiXCR on the 5' RACE reads. The sample has about 250,000 distinct CDR3 sequences; 15% are singletons. Note on this clonotype: Its antigen is unidentified.

The chain employs TRBV14 and TRBJ2-7, with 9 bases fitting TRBD2. The material sequenced was PBMCs or a T cell subset sorted from them (not recorded which). The TCR originated in an adult woman who had mild COVID-19 (a few samples of this study predate the infection). Cell type and time point are not known. The CDR3 loop reads CASSQSGRRHEQYF. CDR3 DNA sequence: TGTGCCAGCAGCCAAAGCGGGAGGCGGCACGAGCAGTACTTC. Filled out from reference TRBV14 and TRBJ2-7, the complete variable domain reads EAGVTQFPSHSVIEKGQTVTLRCDPISGHDNLYWYRRVMGKEIKFLLHFVKESKQDESGMPNNRFLAERTGGTYSTLKVQPAELEDSGVYFCASSQSGRRHEQYFGPGTRLTVT.